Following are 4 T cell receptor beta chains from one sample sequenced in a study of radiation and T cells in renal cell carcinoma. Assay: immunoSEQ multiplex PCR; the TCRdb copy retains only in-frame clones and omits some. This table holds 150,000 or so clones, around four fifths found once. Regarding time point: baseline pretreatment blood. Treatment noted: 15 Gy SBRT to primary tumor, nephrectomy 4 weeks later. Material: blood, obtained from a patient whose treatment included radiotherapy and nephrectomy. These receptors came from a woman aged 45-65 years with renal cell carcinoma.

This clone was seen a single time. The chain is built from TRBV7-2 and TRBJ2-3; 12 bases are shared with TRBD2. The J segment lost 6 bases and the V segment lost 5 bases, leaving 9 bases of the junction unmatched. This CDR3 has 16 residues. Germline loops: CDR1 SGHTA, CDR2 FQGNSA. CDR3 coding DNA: TGTGCCAGCAGCCCTTCTAGCGGGAGGGCGGATGATACGCAGTATTTT. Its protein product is CASSPSSGRADDTQYF.

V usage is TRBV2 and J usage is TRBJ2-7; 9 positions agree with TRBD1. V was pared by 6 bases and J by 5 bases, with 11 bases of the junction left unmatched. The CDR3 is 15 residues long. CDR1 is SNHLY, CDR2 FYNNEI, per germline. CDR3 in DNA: TGTGCCAGCAGCCAATCCCGGGACAGGGACCACGAGCAGTACTTC. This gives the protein CASSQSRDRDHEQYF.

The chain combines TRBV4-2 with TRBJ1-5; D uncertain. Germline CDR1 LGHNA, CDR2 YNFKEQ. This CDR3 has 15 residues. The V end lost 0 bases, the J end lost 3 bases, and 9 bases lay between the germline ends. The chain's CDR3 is CASSQDHSTNQPQHF. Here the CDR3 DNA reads TGTGCCAGCAGCCAAGATCACAGCACCAATCAGCCCCAGCATTTT.

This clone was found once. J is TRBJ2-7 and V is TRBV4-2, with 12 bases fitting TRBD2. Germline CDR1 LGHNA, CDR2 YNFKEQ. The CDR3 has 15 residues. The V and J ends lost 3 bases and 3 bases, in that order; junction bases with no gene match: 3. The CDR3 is CASSQGTSGFYEQYF. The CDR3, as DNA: TGTGCCAGCAGCCAGGGGACTAGCGGGTTCTACGAGCAGTACTTC.